The entry that follows covers one T cell receptor (beta chain) sequence. The sample has other DNA sequences that encode this CDR3 too. Authors' methods: Reference gene primer amplification in the assay estimated nucleated cell counts. Clones were sequenced by immunoSEQ multiplex PCR, and TCRdb holds only the in-frame ones, with some missing. That table furnishes V, J and clone size, whereas the DNA furnished D and trimming. The table lists approximately 160,000 clones, about four fifths of them singletons. These data originate in a study of blood T cell repertoires in COVID-19. Background on the study: Some COVID-19 samples were acute and others convalescent; all came from the United States, Italy and Spain. Sources were T cells, B-cell-depleted T cells, or PBMCs; the material itself was cDNA or gDNA.

Germline V gene sequence: CDR1 MDHEN, CDR2 SYDVKM. Trimming cost V 5 bases and J 6 bases, with 6 bases left between them. This CDR3 has 11 amino acids. Specimen: peripheral blood. The clonotype was recovered from a man in his sixties or seventies who had recovered from COVID-19. This chain connects TRBV28 to TRBJ2-3; D gene ambiguous. CDR3 sequence (DNA): TGTGCCAGCAGTCTTCGGGATACGCAGTATTTT. It yields the protein CASSLRDTQYF.